This TCR beta chain emerged from a study of T cell responses to AZD1222 COVID-19 vaccine. Data came from immunoSEQ multiplex PCR; TCRdb stores just in-frame clones and leaves some out. The profile shows about 110,000 clones, 86% of them singletons. Per germline, CDR1 KGHDR and CDR2 SFDVKD. The V end was cut by 9 bases, the J end by 0 bases, with 11 bases between. The CDR3 is made up of 14 amino acids. V and J are TRBV24-1 and TRBJ1-5; D is uncertain. This material consisted of peripheral blood, taken on day 0 of AZD1222 vaccination. This TCR was recovered from an adult in good health. CDR3 coding DNA: TGTGCCACCTCGGACGGTTATAGCAATCAGCCCCAGCATTTT. It translates to CATSDGYSNQPQHF.